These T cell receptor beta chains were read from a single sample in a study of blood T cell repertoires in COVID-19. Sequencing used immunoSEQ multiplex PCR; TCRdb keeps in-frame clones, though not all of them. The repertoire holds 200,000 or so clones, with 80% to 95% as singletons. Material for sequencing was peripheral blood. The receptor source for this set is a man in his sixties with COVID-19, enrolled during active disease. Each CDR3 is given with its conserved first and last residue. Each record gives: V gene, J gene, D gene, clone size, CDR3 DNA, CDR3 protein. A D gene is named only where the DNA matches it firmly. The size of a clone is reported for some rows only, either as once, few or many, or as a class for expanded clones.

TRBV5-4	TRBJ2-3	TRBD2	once	TGTGCCAGCAGTAAAGGGACTAGCGCCAAGACAGATACGCAGTATTTT	CASSKGTSAKTDTQYF
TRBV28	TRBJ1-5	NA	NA	TGTGCTGGGGGGAGGGACAATCAGCCCCAGCATTTT	CAGGRDNQPQHF
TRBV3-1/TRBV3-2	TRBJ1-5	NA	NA	TGTGCCAGCAGCCAGTCACCTGGTAGTCATCAGCCCCAGCATTTT	CASSQSPGSHQPQHF
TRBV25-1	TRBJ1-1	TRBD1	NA	TGTGCCAGCAGCCCCGGACAGGGGGTGACTGAAGCTTTCTTT	CASSPGQGVTEAFF
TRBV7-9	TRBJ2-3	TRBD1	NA	TGTGCCAGCAGCCCAGGGACAGGGGGCACAGATACGCAGTATTTT	CASSPGTGGTDTQYF
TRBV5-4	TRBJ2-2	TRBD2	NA	TGTGCCAGCAGCAAGCGGGGGAATTGGGGCACCGGGGAGCTGTTTTTT	CASSKRGNWGTGELFF
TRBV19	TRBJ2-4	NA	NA	TGTGCCAGTAGTATAGGGACTGACCAGGGGATTCAGTACTTC	CASSIGTDQGIQYF
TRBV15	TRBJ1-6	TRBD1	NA	TGTGCCACCAGCAGGGCGGGGACAGGGGTTTCCTATAATTCACCCCTCCACTTT	CATSRAGTGVSYNSPLHF
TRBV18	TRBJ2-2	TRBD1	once	TGTGCCAGCTCACCCGGGACAGGGTCGACCGGGGAGCTGTTTTTT	CASSPGTGSTGELFF
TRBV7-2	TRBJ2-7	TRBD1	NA	TGTGCCAGCAGCTTCAGTAGGACAGGGGCCTACGAGCAGTACTTC	CASSFSRTGAYEQYF
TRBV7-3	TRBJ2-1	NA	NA	TGTGCCAGCAGCTTAAGAGGGCTGGGGGCGAACGACAATGAGCAGTTCTTC	CASSLRGLGANDNEQFF
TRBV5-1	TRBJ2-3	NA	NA	TGCGCCAGCAGCTTGGAAGGGGTCGGCCTCCACACAGATACGCAGTATTTT	CASSLEGVGLHTDTQYF
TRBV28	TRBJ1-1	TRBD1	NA	TGTGCCAGCAGTTCTGGACAGGCGAACACTGAAGCTTTCTTT	CASSSGQANTEAFF
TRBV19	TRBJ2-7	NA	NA	TGTGCCAGTAGTACGCAGGGGCTTAGCTCCTACGAGCAGTACTTC	CASSTQGLSSYEQYF
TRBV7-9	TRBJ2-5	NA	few	TGTGCCAGCAGCCTAAACTCCGACAGGGAGACCCAGTACTTC	CASSLNSDRETQYF
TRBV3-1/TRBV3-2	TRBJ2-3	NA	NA	TGTGCCAGCAGCCCTACCGGGACAACTAGCACAGATACGCAGTATTTT	CASSPTGTTSTDTQYF
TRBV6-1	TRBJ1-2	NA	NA	TGTGCCAGCAGGGAAGCCACAGCTACTAACTATGGCTACACCTTC	CASREATATNYGYTF
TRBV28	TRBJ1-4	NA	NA	TGTGCCAGCAGTTCAGGGCTGGCTAATGAAAAACTGTTTTTT	CASSSGLANEKLFF
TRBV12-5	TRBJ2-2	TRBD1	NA	TGTGCTAGTGGTTTGGTTCCGGGACAGGGGTCCCCCGGGGAGCTGTTTTTT	CASGLVPGQGSPGELFF
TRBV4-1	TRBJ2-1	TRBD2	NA	TGCGCCAGCGGAGACCAGCGGGAGATCGGCCATGAGCAGTTCTTC	CASGDQREIGHEQFF
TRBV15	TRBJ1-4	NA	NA	TGTGCCACCAGCCCCCAGGTCCACTTAACAACTAATGAAAAACTGTTTTTT	CATSPQVHLTTNEKLFF
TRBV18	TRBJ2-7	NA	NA	TGTGCCAGCTCACCACCGACGGGAAACTACGAGCAGTACTTC	CASSPPTGNYEQYF
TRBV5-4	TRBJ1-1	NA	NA	TGTGCCAGCAGCTTGCCCGGGACACCTAACACTGAAGCTTTCTTT	CASSLPGTPNTEAFF
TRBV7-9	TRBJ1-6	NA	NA	TGTGCCAGCAGCTTAGGTCGCCCCTGGGAGGATCCCCTCCACTTT	CASSLGRPWEDPLHF
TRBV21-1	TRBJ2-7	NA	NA	TGTGCCAGCAGCATTTACAGGGGAGAGGACGAGCAGTACTTC	CASSIYRGEDEQYF
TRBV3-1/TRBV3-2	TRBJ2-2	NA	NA	TGTGCCAGCAGCCGGACTGGAAACACCGGGGAGCTGTTTTTT	CASSRTGNTGELFF
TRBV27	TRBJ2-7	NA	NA	TGTGCCAGCGGGTTGGACAGCTCCTACGAGCAGTACTTC	CASGLDSSYEQYF
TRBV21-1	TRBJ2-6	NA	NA	TGTGCCAGCATGCCGAGGGTAGCACGCTACTCTGGGGCCAACGTCCTGACTTTC	CASMPRVARYSGANVLTF
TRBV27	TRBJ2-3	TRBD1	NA	TGTGCCAGCAGTTTACGGGGCGGACAGGCCATCACAGATACGCAGTATTTT	CASSLRGGQAITDTQYF
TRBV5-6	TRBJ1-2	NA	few	TGTGCCAGCAGCCCAGGGGTATTCAACTATGGCTACACCTTC	CASSPGVFNYGYTF
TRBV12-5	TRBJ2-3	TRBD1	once	TGTGCTAGTGGTTTGGGGGAACAGGGGAGAGATACGCAGTATTTT	CASGLGEQGRDTQYF
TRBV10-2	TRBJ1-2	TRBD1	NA	TGCGCCAGCTTGGGGACAGGGCTTACTAACTATGGCTACACCTTC	CASLGTGLTNYGYTF
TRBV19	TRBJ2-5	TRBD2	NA	TGTGCCAGTAGTATGTTGAACGGGGGGGAGACCCAGTACTTC	CASSMLNGGETQYF
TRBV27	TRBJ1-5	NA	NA	TGTGCCAGCAGTTTATCGCCACGAGGTCTAGTACAGCCCCAGCATTTT	CASSLSPRGLVQPQHF